This entry lists 5 T cell receptor beta chains sequenced from one sample in a study of blood T cell repertoires in COVID-19. Profiling relied on immunoSEQ multiplex PCR, and the TCRdb table lists in-frame clones only, not all of them. The sample holds more than 120,000 clones, about 86% seen once. The material sequenced was peripheral blood. Receptors originate from a woman aged 45-59 years with active or convalescent COVID-19.

V usage is TRBV5-4 and J usage is TRBJ1-1; possibly TRBD1 for D (6 bases). Trimming cost V 6 bases and J 2 bases, with 11 bases left between them. CDR1 is SGHNT and CDR2 is YYREEE in the germline V gene (reference sequence). The CDR3 is 13 residues long. The CDR3: CASTGTLNTEAFF. The CDR3 nucleotides read TGTGCCAGCACCGGGACACTTAACACTGAAGCTTTCTTT.

CDR3 bases: TGTGCCAGTACCCATACTAGCGGGAACACCGGGGAGCTGTTTTTT. Amino acid sequence: CASTHTSGNTGELFF. The chain couples TRBV19 to TRBJ2-2; TRBD2 matches at 8 bases. The CDR3 is 15 residues long. Per germline, CDR1 LNHDA and CDR2 SQIVND (reference sequence). With 7 bases clipped from V and 1 base from J, the junction kept 5 bases outside the gene matches.

The gene calls are TRBV4-1 and TRBJ2-4, with 7 positions matching TRBD1. The V gene's germline CDR1 is MGHRA and CDR2 YSYEKL. The CDR3 loop spans 13 amino acids. V shed 5 bases, J shed 5 bases, and the junction held 3 bases outside the gene matches. This CDR3 is CASSGTGENIQYF. The CDR3 DNA follows: TGCGCCAGCAGCGGAACAGGGGAAAACATTCAGTACTTC.

The V call is TRBV4-1, the J call TRBJ2-2, with TRBD2 matching 10 bases. Germline lookup yields CDR1 MGHRA and CDR2 YSYEKL. This CDR3 has 17 residues. Trimming cost V 3 bases and J 4 bases; bases outside gene matches: 8. CDR3 region: CASSHGRTSGLTGELFF. The DNA for the CDR3 is TGCGCCAGCAGCCATGGGAGGACTAGCGGACTCACCGGGGAGCTGTTTTTT.

The rearrangement links TRBV6-5 to TRBJ2-5, with D tentatively TRBD2 (6 bases). Germline V gene sequence: CDR1 MNHEY, CDR2 SVGAGI. Trimming shortened V by 8 bases and J by 14 bases, and 18 bases separated the two germline ends. The CDR3 length is 11 residues. In DNA form, the CDR3 reads TGTGCCAGCGGCGGCCGGGACTTGGTCTACTTC. Its translation: CASGGRDLVYF.